The clone carrying this TCR beta chain appeared a few times. What it recognizes is unknown. This entry comes from a study of T cells in Graves' hyperthyroidism and ophthalmopathy. Study-wide results and caveats: Most expanded thyroid clonotypes above 0.001 also appeared in blood. A median 6.5 months before onset, the model predicted ophthalmopathy.

TCR beta CDR3 region amplification was performed from RNA transcripts. HTBI primers drove first-round RT-PCR of the TCR CDR3. Each CDR3 protein gets one entry after TCRdb re-called the multiplex PCR reads with MiXCR. The sample has roughly 660,000 distinct CDR3 sequences, around a sixth seen once. Per the germline V gene, CDR1 is SGHVS and CDR2 is FQNEAQ. The V segment lost 5 bases and the J segment 1 base; nucleotides outside the gene matches: 5. The CDR3 loop spans 15 amino acids. A lack of ophthalmopathy progression within 18 months defined stable Graves' hyperthyroidism. The sequence came from a man over 45 with Graves' hyperthyroidism. The sample consisted of blood. This chain uses TRBV7-8 with TRBJ1-1; 9 positions match TRBD1. As DNA, the CDR3 is TGTGCCAGCAGCACCCGGACAGGGGCGAACACTGAAGCTTTCTTT. Its translation: CASSTRTGANTEAFF.